The 23 T cell receptor beta chains in this list originate from one sample, sequenced in a study of vaccination effects on CD4 cells after COVID-19. For these receptors, no antigen is known. In the ViraFEST assay, antigen-specific CD4+ clonotypes were identified by expansion after peptide-pool stimulation. Subsequent to a culture period of nine to ten days, CD4+ T cells were isolated. This table comes from immunoSEQ multiplex PCR, and its TCRdb copy is limited to in-frame clones, with some not included. The sample yields 70,000 to 95,000 clones, 74% seen once. Sequences were derived from CD4+ T cells from PBMCs cultured with HCoV-229E spike peptides, sampled before COVID-19 vaccination. The receptor source for this set is a human donor who received a COVID-19 vaccine.

Only one count was recorded for this clone. The rearrangement uses TRBV7-2 and TRBJ2-5; tentatively, D is TRBD2 (6 bases). Trimming stripped 3 bases from V and 2 bases from J, with 13 bases between. CDR1 is SGHTA, CDR2 FQGNSA, per germline. This CDR3 is 15 amino acids long. CDR3 in DNA: TGTGCCAGCAGCTTCCTAGCGATTCCACAAGAGACCCAGTACTTC. Amino acid sequence: CASSFLAIPQETQYF.

The V call is TRBV7-2, the J call TRBJ1-4; D is unclear. CDR1 and CDR2 (germline): SGHTA, FQGNSA. Trimming stripped 0 bases from V and 5 bases from J, with 4 bases between. The CDR3 spans 13 residues. The CDR3 reads CASSLAPNEKLFF. The CDR3 bases are TGTGCCAGCAGCTTAGCGCCGAATGAAAAACTGTTTTTT.

The rearrangement links TRBV4-1 to TRBJ2-3, with D perhaps matching TRBD2 (6 bases). Germline CDR1 is MGHRA and CDR2 is YSYEKL. The germline V and J ends were trimmed by 2 bases and 4 bases, with 16 bases remaining between them. This CDR3 comprises 16 residues. The CDR3 DNA reads as TGCGCCAGCAGCCAAACCCCGGGAGAGGCGGCAGATACGCAGTATTTT. The encoded protein is CASSQTPGEAADTQYF.

V is TRBV24-1 and J is TRBJ2-3; D ambiguous. Per germline, CDR1 KGHDR and CDR2 SFDVKD. Trimming took off 4 bases at V and 0 bases at J, with 4 bases between the two ends. This CDR3 has 13 residues. CDR3 in amino acids: CATSEASTDTQYF. The CDR3 nucleotides are TGTGCCACCAGTGAGGCTAGCACAGATACGCAGTATTTT.

A few counts support this clone. V usage is TRBV7-3 and J usage is TRBJ2-1; 7 bases agree with TRBD1. The V gene's germline CDR1 is SGHTA and CDR2 FQGTGA. Trimming at V came to 5 bases and at J to 0 bases, leaving 4 bases not matched to a gene. CDR3 length: 15 residues. Here the CDR3 reads CASSLHRGSYNEQFF. The CDR3 DNA reads as TGTGCCAGCAGCCTCCACAGGGGCTCCTACAATGAGCAGTTCTTC.

This clone came up a few times. The rearrangement uses TRBV2 and TRBJ2-4, with 8 bases identical to TRBD1. The CDR3 has 15 residues. The germline gives CDR1 SNHLY, CDR2 FYNNEI. Trimming cost V 6 bases and J 1 base; bases outside gene matches: 5. CDR3 sequence reads: CASRGTGGAKNIQYF. The CDR3, as DNA: TGTGCCAGCAGGGGGACAGGAGGGGCCAAAAACATTCAGTACTTC.

In this sample, this clone turned up once. This chain connects TRBV6-2 or TRBV6-3 to TRBJ2-1; D is uncertain. The CDR3 has 12 amino acids. CDR1 MNHEY and CDR2 SVGEGT come from the germline V gene. The V end was cut by 2 bases, the J end by 6 bases, with 5 bases between. Here the CDR3 reads CASSYDRNEQFF. CDR3 DNA sequence: TGTGCCAGCAGTTACGACCGCAATGAGCAGTTCTTC.

V and J are TRBV7-8 and TRBJ1-2, with 10 bases identical to TRBD1. The CDR3 has 14 amino acids. Germline-derived CDR1 and CDR2 are SGHVS and FQNEAQ. Unmatched junction bases numbered 4, after V lost 1 base and J lost 8 bases. CDR3: CASSLGDRGLGYTF. CDR3 nucleotides: TGTGCCAGCAGCTTAGGGGACAGGGGTTTAGGCTACACCTTC.

The rearrangement uses TRBV4-1 and TRBJ2-5; tentative D call: TRBD1 (6 bases). This CDR3 has 16 amino acids. Trimming cost V 1 base and J 5 bases, with 17 bases left between them. The germline V gene has CDR1 MGHRA and CDR2 YSYEKL. CDR3 amino acids: CASSQAYTGTEETQYF. As DNA, the CDR3 is TGCGCCAGCAGCCAAGCGTACACAGGGACGGAGGAGACCCAGTACTTC.

The chain recombines TRBV11-3 with TRBJ2-1; tentatively, D is TRBD1 (6 bases). The CDR3 contains 17 residues. Deletions cut 4 bases from V and 0 bases from J, with 16 bases between. Germline V CDR1 and CDR2: SGHNT, YENEEA. This chain's CDR3 is CASSSRGRQSSYNEQFF. For the CDR3, the DNA is TGTGCCAGCAGCTCCAGGGGTCGACAGAGCTCCTACAATGAGCAGTTCTTC.

The chain links TRBV19 to TRBJ2-3, with 10 bases aligning to TRBD1. The V segment lost 5 bases and the J segment 7 bases; nucleotides outside the gene matches: 12. CDR3 size: 16 residues. CDR1 is LNHDA and CDR2 is SQIVND in the germline V gene (reference sequence). CDR3 coding DNA: TGTGCCAGTAGTTCCCTAACCCGGGACAGGGGATATACGCAGTATTTT. It translates to CASSSLTRDRGYTQYF.

The genes are TRBV5-8 and TRBJ2-4, with 10 bases aligning to TRBD1. From germline, CDR1 is SGHTS and CDR2 YDEGEE. Trimming at V came to 4 bases and at J to 0 bases, leaving 10 bases not matched to a gene. The CDR3 is 18 residues long. CDR3 coding DNA: TGTGCCAGCAGCCCGGGACAGGGGACTCACTTAGCCAAAAACATTCAGTACTTC. It is translated as CASSPGQGTHLAKNIQYF.

The chain carries TRBV27 and TRBJ2-3, with D possibly TRBD1 on 6 matching bases. From germline, CDR1 is MNHEY and CDR2 SMNVEV (reference sequence). The CDR3 is 14 amino acids. V was cut by 5 bases and J by 4 bases, with 13 bases left in between. The CDR3 DNA reads as TGTGCCAGCAGTATATACAGGGCGGCAGATACGCAGTATTTT. Translation gives CASSIYRAADTQYF.

The rearrangement uses TRBV10-1 and TRBJ2-5; D remains unclear. Germline loops: CDR1 WNHNN, CDR2 SYGVQD (reference sequence). Trimming stripped 9 bases from V and 2 bases from J, with 16 bases between. The CDR3 sequence is 14 residues long. CDR3 DNA: TGCGCCAGTCAGCAGGAGAGCCGTCAAGAGACCCAGTACTTC. This sequence encodes CASQQESRQETQYF.

The J gene is TRBJ1-2, the V gene TRBV29-1; possible D gene TRBD1, 5 bases. Germline-derived CDR1 and CDR2 are SQVTM and ANQGSEA. Deletions cut 4 bases from V and 6 bases from J, with 18 bases between. This CDR3 has 14 amino acids. CDR3 nucleotide sequence: TGCAGCGTTGTCCCCTCGGGGGGAATAAATGGCTACACCTTC. Protein sequence: CSVVPSGGINGYTF.

In this sample, this clone turned up once. This chain links TRBV7-6 with TRBJ2-4, with 8 bases fitting TRBD1. In germline, CDR1 is SGHVS, CDR2 FNYEAQ. This CDR3 is built from 16 residues. J gave up 11 bases and V 5 bases, and 17 bases lay outside the gene matches. The CDR3 nucleotides read TGTGCCAGCAGCCCAGTATCCGGGACAGGTAGAGGGGTTCAGTACTTC. It is translated as CASSPVSGTGRGVQYF.

This clone was seen more than once but under ten times. The genes are TRBV7-2 and TRBJ1-6; 8 bases map to TRBD1. With V trimmed by 2 bases and J by 10 bases, 7 bases remained unmatched. The CDR3 has 15 residues. Per germline, CDR1 SGHTA and CDR2 FQGNSA. The CDR3 reads CASSLSQGAGSPLHF. As DNA, the CDR3 is TGTGCCAGCAGCTTATCCCAGGGGGCTGGGTCACCCCTCCACTTT.

The chain employs TRBV2 and TRBJ2-3; the D is unclear. The ends were cut back, 3 bases at V and 1 base at J, with 11 bases in the middle. The CDR3 extends over 15 amino acids. Germline CDR1 reads SNHLY; CDR2 reads FYNNEI. The CDR3 sequence is CASSDRARGTDTQYF. The CDR3 DNA sequence: TGTGCCAGCAGTGATCGGGCGCGAGGCACAGATACGCAGTATTTT.

The rearrangement joins TRBV10-2 to TRBJ2-5; no reliable D call. Per germline, CDR1 WSHSY and CDR2 SAAADI. V lost 0 bases to trimming and J lost 5 bases, with 4 bases between them. The CDR3 length is 12 residues. CDR3 in amino acids: CASSESIETQYF. As DNA, the CDR3 is TGCGCCAGCAGTGAGTCGATTGAGACCCAGTACTTC.

This clone was counted between two and nine times. This chain connects TRBV19 to TRBJ1-6, with D maybe TRBD1 (6 bases). V lost 6 bases, J lost 6 bases, and 21 bases lay in between. This CDR3 region has 17 residues. Germline-derived CDR1 and CDR2 are LNHDA and SQIVND (reference sequence). The CDR3, as DNA: TGTGCCAGTAGGCAGTATAGGACAGTTAGGGGTAATTCACCCCTCCACTTT. Its translation: CASRQYRTVRGNSPLHF.

The chain couples TRBV7-2 to TRBJ2-1; TRBD1 matches at 9 bases. Germline V gives CDR1 SGHTA, CDR2 FQGNSA. CDR3 size: 15 residues. Trimming took 2 bases from V and 4 from J; bases not matched to a gene: 3. The CDR3 nucleotides are TGTGCCAGCAGCTTACAGGGACAGGGATACAATGAGCAGTTCTTC. Protein sequence: CASSLQGQGYNEQFF.

The chain links TRBV30 to TRBJ1-5, with a weak D call TRBD1 (6 bases). There are 18 residues in the CDR3. CDR1 is GTSNPN, CDR2 SVGIG, per germline (reference sequence). V was shortened by 3 bases and J by 0 bases, with 21 bases between the two germline ends. CDR3 sequence (DNA): TGTGCCTGGAGCCAAGTAAATATGGACAGTTATAGCAATCAGCCCCAGCATTTT. It translates to CAWSQVNMDSYSNQPQHF.

The table lists this clone with a few counts. V is TRBV7-8 and J is TRBJ1-6; no reliable D call. Germline-derived CDR1 and CDR2 are SGHVS and FQNEAQ. The CDR3 totals 15 residues. The V end was cut by 5 bases, the J end by 4 bases, with 12 bases between. The CDR3 DNA reads TGTGCCAGCAGCCCGAGCGGAACTTATAATTCACCCCTCCACTTT. Translation gives CASSPSGTYNSPLHF.